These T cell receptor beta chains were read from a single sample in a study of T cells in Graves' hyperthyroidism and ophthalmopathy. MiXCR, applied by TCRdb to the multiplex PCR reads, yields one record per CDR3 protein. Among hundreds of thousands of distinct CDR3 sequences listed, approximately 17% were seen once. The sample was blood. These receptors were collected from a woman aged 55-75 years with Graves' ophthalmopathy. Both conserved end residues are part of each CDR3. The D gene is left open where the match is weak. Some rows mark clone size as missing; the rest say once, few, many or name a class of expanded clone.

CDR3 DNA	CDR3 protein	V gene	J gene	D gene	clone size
TGTGCCAGTAATGAGGACAGGGCGGCTCGTGGCTACACCTTC	CASNEDRAARGYTF	TRBV19	TRBJ1-2	TRBD1	.
TGCGCCAGCAGCCTCACAGCCCTACCGAATGAGCAGTTCTTC	CASSLTALPNEQFF	TRBV4-3	TRBJ2-1	.	many
TGTGCCAGCAGCTTAGACGGCAGCGTTTCAGGAAACACCATATATTTT	CASSLDGSVSGNTIYF	TRBV5-4	TRBJ1-3	.	few
TGCGCCAGCAGGGACGCCCCGGGACAGGGCGATCAGCCCCAGCATTTT	CASRDAPGQGDQPQHF	TRBV5-1	TRBJ1-5	TRBD1	.
TGCAGCGCCCGGGACAGATACAATGAGCAGTTCTTC	CSARDRYNEQFF	TRBV29-1	TRBJ2-1	TRBD1	.
TGTGCCAGCAGCTTAGGAGGCACAGGGATGAACACTGAAGCTTTCTTT	CASSLGGTGMNTEAFF	TRBV7-2	TRBJ1-1	.	once
TGTGCCAGCAGTGAAAGTGGGAGGGGGGCCGCAGATACGCAGTATTTT	CASSESGRGAADTQYF	TRBV25-1	TRBJ2-3	.	.
TGTGCCAGCACCCCCCGGGATATTTTCGGCACAGATACGCAGTATTTT	CASTPRDIFGTDTQYF	TRBV6-2/TRBV6-3	TRBJ2-3	.	many
TGCAGCGTTGAAGGCGGGAGAGGTAGTGATGAGCAGTTCTTC	CSVEGGRGSDEQFF	TRBV29-1	TRBJ2-1	TRBD2	.
TGTGCCAGCAGCGTGGACAGTGCAAAAAACATTCAGTACTTC	CASSVDSAKNIQYF	TRBV7-2	TRBJ2-4	.	many
TGTGCCAGCAGTCGACAACTGCCCGTTGAAGCTTTCTTT	CASSRQLPVEAFF	TRBV12-3/TRBV12-4	TRBJ1-1	.	many
TGTGCCAGCGGGTCTTCTTTTGGGACAGGGGATACAGATACGCAGTATTTT	CASGSSFGTGDTDTQYF	TRBV12-3/TRBV12-4	TRBJ2-3	TRBD1	many
TGTGCCAGCAGCTTCAGACAGCCTGAAGAGACCCAGTACTTC	CASSFRQPEETQYF	TRBV7-8	TRBJ2-5	.	.
TGTGCCAGCAGTTTAGATCCTGGGGCCAACGTCCTGACTTTC	CASSLDPGANVLTF	TRBV12-3/TRBV12-4	TRBJ2-6	.	many
TGCGCCAGCAGCCTCGGGACACCCGCCACCGGGGAGCTGTTTTTT	CASSLGTPATGELFF	TRBV5-1	TRBJ2-2	.	many
TGTGCCAGCAGCTCAATGCCCTCCAGGTTCGGAGAGACCCAGTACTTC	CASSSMPSRFGETQYF	TRBV3-1	TRBJ2-5	.	many
TGTGCCAGTAATCGGGCCCCTCAAGAGACCCAGTACTTC	CASNRAPQETQYF	TRBV19	TRBJ2-5	.	.
TGTGCCAGCAGCTTAGTGGGCGGCCAGGGGTTGGGCGAGCAGTACTTC	CASSLVGGQGLGEQYF	TRBV7-2	TRBJ2-7	.	many
TGTGCCAGCAGCTTGCCCCAGCGGGTTTCCTACGAGCAGTACTTC	CASSLPQRVSYEQYF	TRBV5-8	TRBJ2-7	.	many
TGCGCCAGCAGGGTGGGGGCAGGGGATAGCACTGAAGCTTTCTTT	CASRVGAGDSTEAFF	TRBV5-1	TRBJ1-1	.	many
TGTGCCAGTGGACACTCCACTGAAGCTTTCTTT	CASGHSTEAFF	TRBV6-1	TRBJ1-1	.	few
TGTGCCAGCAGACTTCAGAGTTCCTCCTACAATGAGCAGTTCTTC	CASRLQSSSYNEQFF	TRBV12-3/TRBV12-4	TRBJ2-1	.	.
TGTGCCAGCAGTGAAAAGGGGGCGGCGGGTGGCTACACCTTC	CASSEKGAAGGYTF	TRBV2	TRBJ1-2	TRBD1	many
TGTGCCAGCATTACCACCGGGACGGAACACTATGGCTACACCTTC	CASITTGTEHYGYTF	TRBV28	TRBJ1-2	.	.
TGTGCCAGCTCACCGGGACCCCTCCCCTCTGGAAACACCATATATTTT	CASSPGPLPSGNTIYF	TRBV18	TRBJ1-3	.	.
TGTGCCAGCAGTGAAGCTTGGGCAAATCGGCCCCAGCATTTT	CASSEAWANRPQHF	TRBV2	TRBJ1-5	.	many
TGTGCCAGCAGTTTAGCTCACAGGGTTCCTGGAAACACCATATATTTT	CASSLAHRVPGNTIYF	TRBV28	TRBJ1-3	.	.
TGTGCCAGCAGCCACGACATTCACAATCAGCCCCAGCATTTT	CASSHDIHNQPQHF	TRBV3-1	TRBJ1-5	.	many
TGCAGTGCTAGAGAGGCGGGGGGAAGTCACACTGAAGCTTTCTTT	CSAREAGGSHTEAFF	TRBV20-1	TRBJ1-1	.	many
TGTGCCAGCAGCGAAATCGACCGACCGTCGTACGAGCAGTACTTC	CASSEIDRPSYEQYF	TRBV6-2/TRBV6-3	TRBJ2-7	.	many
TGTGCCAGCAGCTTAGGTTGGGTCAGGGGGCGTGGGGCCAACGTCCTGACTTTC	CASSLGWVRGRGANVLTF	TRBV7-8	TRBJ2-6	TRBD1	.
TGTGCCAGCGGAACGGGAGGGTCTTCCCAAGAGACCCAGTACTTC	CASGTGGSSQETQYF	TRBV11-2	TRBJ2-5	TRBD2	many
TGTGCCAGCAGCTGGGACAGGAGAAACGAGCAGTACTTC	CASSWDRRNEQYF	TRBV6-1	TRBJ2-7	TRBD1	few
TGTGCCAGCAGCTTGGTGGGACCCCTCGAGCAGTACTTC	CASSLVGPLEQYF	TRBV7-9	TRBJ2-7	.	many
TGTGCCAGCGCCTACCTAGCGGAAGAGACCCAGTACTTC	CASAYLAEETQYF	TRBV12-3/TRBV12-4	TRBJ2-5	TRBD2	many
TGTGCCAGCAGCCGGTTTAGGGGCCAGAACACCGGGGAGCTGTTTTTT	CASSRFRGQNTGELFF	TRBV3-1	TRBJ2-2	.	few
TGTGACCGAAGGGGCACGCTTGCGTCTAATGAAAAACTGTTTTTT	CDRRGTLASNEKLFF	TRBV27	TRBJ1-4	.	many
TGTGCCAGCAGCTTAGCCACCGTTAGGGAGACCCAGTACTTC	CASSLATVRETQYF	TRBV7-8	TRBJ2-5	.	.
TGTGCCAGCAGTAAAACAGGAGAATATGGCTACACCTTC	CASSKTGEYGYTF	TRBV6-1	TRBJ1-2	.	few
TGTGCCAGCAGTTTCCCAGAAACCAATGAGCAGTTCTTC	CASSFPETNEQFF	TRBV12-3/TRBV12-4	TRBJ2-1	.	many
TGCAGTGCTAACCACAGGGGGCTTAGGTATGGCTACACCTTC	CSANHRGLRYGYTF	TRBV29-1	TRBJ1-2	TRBD1	.
TGTGCCAGCAGGCCATCGGGACTAGCGGGCAACACCGGGGAGCTGTTTTTT	CASRPSGLAGNTGELFF	TRBV6-1	TRBJ2-2	TRBD2	few